The 29 T cell receptor beta chains reported below all come from one sample, sequenced in a study of T-cell reconstitution after alpha-beta-depleted transplantation in children (dated by TCRdb to the mid-2010s). The intended sense of this specimen's treatment or condition label: allogeneic hematopoietic cell transplantation with graft depleted of TCRalphabeta T cells and CD19 B cells. The library came from PCR. Sequencing relied on an Illumina HiSeq 2500. Molecular barcoding was employed in the preparation of TCR libraries, with unique molecular identifiers being used to normalize TCRbeta repertoire quantification. TCRdb applied fastp at Q25 and MiXCR to the public reads, then kept only in-frame beta chains. Every distinct CDR3 protein forms one entry, paired with its most common genes and DNA. In all, the sample holds about 200,000 distinct CDR3 sequences, and roughly 7.1% of those were seen once. Roughly 6% of the sample comes from the top ten.

The starting material was PBMCs, obtained before TCRalphabeta/CD19-depleted stem cell transplant. The receptor source for this set is a boy aged 2-15 years with acute lymphoblastic leukemia, due to receive a stem cell transplant.

This clonotype has more than one count but fewer than ten. This chain uses TRBV14 with TRBJ2-1; 14 positions agree with TRBD2. The J segment lost 0 bases and the V segment lost 4 bases, leaving 20 bases of the junction unmatched. The germline V gene has CDR1 SGHDN and CDR2 FVKESK. The CDR3 runs to 23 residues. CDR3 bases: TGTGCCAGCAGCCTTCCCGCGAACCCGACTAGCGGGGGGGCCGTAGGCTCCTACAATGAGCAGTTCTTC. Translating it yields CASSLPANPTSGGAVGSYNEQFF.

This clonotype was recorded many times. The rearrangement links TRBV11-3 to TRBJ2-2, with D tentatively TRBD2 (5 bases). From germline, CDR1 is SGHNT and CDR2 YENEEA. Trimming cost V 6 bases and J 2 bases, with 10 bases left between them. The CDR3 has 14 residues. The CDR3 reads CASRSGGNTGELFF. For the CDR3, the DNA is TGTGCCAGCAGGTCAGGAGGAAACACCGGGGAGCTGTTTTTT.

The chain employs TRBV28 and TRBJ1-5; D call uncertain. V lost 3 bases and J 0 bases, leaving 9 bases between the germline ends. Germline loops: CDR1 MDHEN, CDR2 SYDVKM. The CDR3 spans 15 residues. The CDR3: CASSLPSGSNQPQHF. The CDR3 DNA sequence: TGTGCCAGCAGTTTGCCTAGCGGTAGCAATCAGCCCCAGCATTTT.

This clonotype was seen only a few times. The genes are TRBV28 and TRBJ2-3; 7 bases line up with TRBD1. Germline V CDR1 and CDR2: MDHEN, SYDVKM. The CDR3 consists of 16 residues. Germline trimming cut 6 bases from V and 6 bases from J; bases unmatched to any gene: 15. The CDR3 spells CASRPQSRGPSDTQYF. The CDR3 nucleotides read TGTGCCAGCAGGCCTCAGAGTAGGGGGCCATCGGATACGCAGTATTTT.

This clonotype came up many times. V and J are TRBV20-1 and TRBJ1-5, with 8 bases lining up with TRBD1. With 5 bases clipped from V and 7 bases from J, the junction kept 10 bases outside the gene matches. The CDR3 loop spans 14 amino acids. Looked up from germline, CDR1 is DFQATT and CDR2 is SNEGSKA (reference sequence). CDR3: CSALRTGYDQPQHF. CDR3 DNA sequence: TGCAGTGCTTTGCGGACAGGGTATGACCAGCCCCAGCATTTT.

A few counts support this clonotype. The chain carries TRBV7-9 and TRBJ2-1; D remains ambiguous. The CDR3 loop spans 13 amino acids. The V end lost 1 base, the J end lost 6 bases, and 7 bases lay between the germline ends. Germline V gives CDR1 SEHNR, CDR2 FQNEAQ (reference sequence). CDR3 DNA sequence: TGTGCCAGCAGCTTAGGGCCTCCCAATGAGCAGTTCTTC. Translation gives CASSLGPPNEQFF.

This clonotype was found many times. The genes are TRBV15 and TRBJ2-5; weak D call: TRBD1 (6 bases). Deletions cut 8 bases from V and 3 bases from J, with 10 bases between. Germline V gives CDR1 LNHNV, CDR2 YYDKDF (reference sequence). The CDR3 sequence is 12 residues long. The CDR3 loop reads CATQGTKETQYF. CDR3 sequence (DNA): TGTGCCACCCAGGGGACCAAAGAGACCCAGTACTTC.

This clonotype was seen only a few times. The chain has TRBV28 and TRBJ2-3, with a weak D call TRBD1 (5 bases). There are 13 residues in the CDR3. V lost 7 bases to trimming and J lost 1 base, with 9 bases between them. Per the germline V gene, CDR1 is MDHEN and CDR2 is SYDVKM. The CDR3 nucleotides read TGTGCCAGCAAACAGGCTCGCACAGATACGCAGTATTTT. Translation: CASKQARTDTQYF.

This sequence joins TRBV19 and TRBJ2-5; 7 bases are a match to TRBD1. The CDR3 has 16 residues. Germline V gene sequence: CDR1 LNHDA, CDR2 SQIVND (reference sequence). Trimming took 6 bases from V and 5 from J; bases not matched to a gene: 15. In DNA form, the CDR3 reads TGTGCCAGTAGGAGTATTGGTGCCGTGACAGGGGAGACCCAGTACTTC. The encoded protein is CASRSIGAVTGETQYF.

In this sample, this clonotype turned up many times. The chain recombines TRBV5-1 with TRBJ2-1; D gene ambiguous. Germline-derived CDR1 and CDR2 are SGHRS and YFSETQ. V gave up 0 bases and J gave up 6 bases, with 13 bases separating them. The CDR3 has 15 residues. CDR3 amino acids: CASSLAQTSGNEQFF. The CDR3 DNA is TGCGCCAGCAGCTTGGCTCAGACGTCTGGCAATGAGCAGTTCTTC.

This clonotype was found many times. The rearrangement uses TRBV7-8 and TRBJ2-7; unclear D gene. V lost 5 bases to trimming and J lost 4 bases, with 9 bases between them. This CDR3 has 12 residues. Germline-derived CDR1 and CDR2 are SGHVS and FQNEAQ. The CDR3 DNA reads as TGTGCCAGCAGCCCGCAGGTTTACGAGCAGTACTTC. This codes for CASSPQVYEQYF.

This clonotype occurred a few times. This chain links TRBV7-2 with TRBJ1-1, with D hard to call. There are 16 residues in the CDR3. Germline values: CDR1 SGHTA, CDR2 FQGNSA. Trimming took 1 base from V and 1 from J, leaving 13 bases between them. The CDR3 region is CASSLGQPRRNTEAFF. The DNA of the CDR3 is TGTGCCAGCAGCTTAGGCCAGCCCAGAAGGAACACTGAAGCTTTCTTT.

This clonotype was observed a few times. The chain links TRBV6-1 to TRBJ1-6, with D uncertain. V was shortened by 6 bases and J by 6 bases, with 21 bases between the two germline ends. Germline lookup yields CDR1 MNHNS and CDR2 SASEGT. The CDR3 covers 17 residues. The CDR3 loop reads CASSLLAGTSSNSPLHF. CDR3 coding DNA: TGTGCCAGCAGCCTCCTTGCGGGCACTAGCTCTAATTCACCCCTCCACTTT.

V is TRBV7-2 and J is TRBJ2-2; D unresolved. This CDR3 has 13 residues. The ends were cut back, 1 base at V and 6 bases at J, with 6 bases in the middle. Germline-derived CDR1 and CDR2 are SGHTA and FQGNSA. The CDR3: CASSLVLPGELFF. The CDR3 DNA sequence: TGTGCCAGCAGCTTAGTCCTACCCGGGGAGCTGTTTTTT.

This clonotype came up many times. The chain has TRBV15 and TRBJ2-3; D not certain. Trimming left V 6 bases short and J 6 bases short, with 7 bases between. This CDR3 region has 11 residues. Per germline, CDR1 LNHNV and CDR2 YYDKDF (reference sequence). The CDR3 here is CATRGLDTQYF. CDR3 DNA: TGTGCCACCAGGGGTCTCGATACGCAGTATTTT.

This clonotype was picked up a small number of times. This chain uses TRBV29-1 with TRBJ1-1; possible D gene TRBD1, 6 bases. Germline-derived CDR1 and CDR2 are SQVTM and ANQGSEA. V was shortened by 3 bases and J by 0 bases, with 20 bases between the two germline ends. This CDR3 contains 17 residues. The CDR3 sequence is CSVDIQGSGDLNTEAFF. The CDR3 DNA sequence: TGCAGCGTTGATATACAGGGTAGTGGAGATTTGAACACTGAAGCTTTCTTT.

This clonotype was detected ten times or more. V and J are TRBV7-9 and TRBJ2-2; 7 bases line up with TRBD1. The CDR3 has 14 residues. Germline V gives CDR1 SEHNR, CDR2 FQNEAQ (reference sequence). With V trimmed by 10 bases and J by 6 bases, 11 bases remained unmatched. CDR3 sequence: CATTVLTGPGELFF. CDR3 in DNA: TGTGCCACAACCGTCCTGACAGGGCCCGGGGAGCTGTTTTTT.

This clonotype is medium-sized within its sample. The gene calls are TRBV18 and TRBJ2-1; D is unresolved. This CDR3 is built from 18 residues. Trimming cost V 3 bases and J 5 bases, with 23 bases left between them. Germline values: CDR1 KGHSH, CDR2 LQKENI. For the CDR3, the DNA is TGTGCCAGCTCACCCCTCATCCTAAGCGTTTACCCCGACAATGAGCAGTTCTTC. Amino acids: CASSPLILSVYPDNEQFF.

This clonotype came up many times. This rearrangement joins TRBV10-3 to TRBJ2-6; D is unclear. CDR1 is ENHRY and CDR2 is SYGVKD in the germline V gene. The CDR3 runs 14 residues. Trimming left V 4 bases short and J 0 bases short, with 4 bases between. As DNA, the CDR3 is TGTGCCATCAGTGGGACCTCTGGGGCCAACGTCCTGACTTTC. It yields the protein CAISGTSGANVLTF.

This clonotype has ten or more counts. The chain links TRBV12-3 or TRBV12-4 to TRBJ2-3, with D tentatively TRBD2 (5 bases). The germline V and J ends were trimmed by 3 bases and 5 bases, with 21 bases remaining between them. This CDR3 region has 17 residues. CDR3 region: CASSLIGVPVGVDTQYF. Written as DNA, the CDR3 is TGTGCCAGCAGTTTGATTGGAGTGCCCGTCGGGGTAGATACGCAGTATTTT.

This clonotype was found many times. This rearrangement joins TRBV5-1 to TRBJ1-2; no definite D call. From germline, CDR1 is SGHRS and CDR2 YFSETQ. V was cut by 0 bases and J by 2 bases, with 5 bases left in between. The CDR3 loop spans 13 amino acids. The CDR3 region has the DNA TGCGCCAGCAGCTTGGTAGGAAACTATGGCTACACCTTC. Translation: CASSLVGNYGYTF.

This clonotype was recorded many times. This chain joins TRBV29-1 and TRBJ2-7, with no clear D. The CDR3 totals 11 residues. CDR1 is SQVTM, CDR2 ANQGSEA, per germline. Trimming shortened V by 0 bases and J by 6 bases, and 6 bases separated the two germline ends. CDR3 nucleotides: TGCAGCGTTGAAGAACCGAGCGAGCAGTACTTC. Residues: CSVEEPSEQYF.

There are a few counts of this clonotype. The V call is TRBV28, the J call TRBJ2-5, with a tentative D call TRBD2 (5 bases). CDR1 and CDR2 (germline): MDHEN, SYDVKM. Trimming shortened V by 1 base and J by 3 bases, and 15 bases separated the two germline ends. The CDR3 has 16 amino acids. This chain's CDR3 is CASSLYGETFEETQYF. CDR3 nucleotides: TGTGCCAGCAGTTTATACGGGGAGACGTTTGAAGAGACCCAGTACTTC.

There are many counts of this clonotype. The rearrangement links TRBV7-2 to TRBJ1-1; no clear D gene. Trimming removed 1 base at V and 4 bases at J, with 13 bases between. This CDR3 is built from 15 residues. Germline CDR1 and CDR2: SGHTA and FQGNSA. The CDR3 bases are TGTGCCAGCAGCTTAGGGTTCGGGCGCGGCACTGAAGCTTTCTTT. Amino acids: CASSLGFGRGTEAFF.

This clonotype was seen at least ten times. The genes are TRBV11-2 and TRBJ1-2, with 9 bases lining up with TRBD1. The CDR3 has 16 residues. Germline V gives CDR1 SGHAT, CDR2 FQNNGV. Losses at the gene ends were 0 bases for V and 5 bases for J; bases not matched to a gene: 7. CDR3: CASSLDVGTGRYGYTF. For the CDR3, the DNA is TGTGCCAGCAGCTTAGATGTAGGGACAGGGCGGTATGGCTACACCTTC.

This clonotype was counted many times. The genes are TRBV6-1 and TRBJ2-2, with D perhaps matching TRBD1 or TRBD2 (5 bases each). Germline values: CDR1 MNHNS, CDR2 SASEGT. This CDR3 has 14 amino acids. The V gene lost 2 bases and the J gene lost 5 bases, with 9 bases spanning the gap. The DNA of the CDR3 is TGTGCCAGCAGTGAATGGGACCAGACCGGGGAGCTGTTTTTT. Protein sequence: CASSEWDQTGELFF.

The chain recombines TRBV7-6 with TRBJ2-2; D is ambiguous. There are 14 residues in the CDR3. With 7 bases removed from V and 1 base from J, the gap between germline ends came to 10 bases. Germline CDR1 and CDR2: SGHVS and FNYEAQ. The CDR3 bases are TGTGCCAGCATGCAGGCAGGGAACACCGGGGAGCTGTTTTTT. Its protein product is CASMQAGNTGELFF.

In this sample, this clonotype turned up many times. This chain connects TRBV9 to TRBJ2-2, with D maybe TRBD1 (6 bases). Germline CDR1 and CDR2: SGDLS and YYNGEE. The length of the CDR3 is 15 residues. Deletions cut 0 bases from V and 7 bases from J, with 13 bases between. In DNA, the CDR3 is TGTGCCAGCAGCGTAGAACAGGGTAATAACGGGGAGCTGTTTTTT. Its protein is CASSVEQGNNGELFF.

There are many counts of this clonotype. The J gene is TRBJ2-2, the V gene TRBV29-1, with D maybe TRBD1 (6 bases). Trimming stripped 6 bases from V and 3 bases from J, with 11 bases between. Germline loops: CDR1 SQVTM, CDR2 ANQGSEA. The CDR3 extends over 13 amino acids. As DNA, the CDR3 is TGCAGCGTGCAGGACAGTTACACCGGGGAGCTGTTTTTT. Translating it yields CSVQDSYTGELFF.